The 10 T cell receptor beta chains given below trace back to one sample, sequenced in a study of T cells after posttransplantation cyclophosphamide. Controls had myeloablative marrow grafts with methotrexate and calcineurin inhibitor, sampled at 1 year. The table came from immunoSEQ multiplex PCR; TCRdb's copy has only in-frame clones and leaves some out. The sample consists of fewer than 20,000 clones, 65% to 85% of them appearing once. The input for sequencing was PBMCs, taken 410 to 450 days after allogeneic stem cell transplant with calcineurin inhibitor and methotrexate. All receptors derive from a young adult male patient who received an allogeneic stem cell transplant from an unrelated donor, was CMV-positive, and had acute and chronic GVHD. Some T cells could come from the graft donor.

As DNA, the CDR3 is TGTGCCAGTAGGGTAGGGGGACAGGGGTTTCGCACTGAAGCTTTCTTT. Encoded protein: CASRVGGQGFRTEAFF. The chain couples TRBV19 to TRBJ1-1, with 10 bases identical to TRBD1. The CDR3 length is 16 residues. J was trimmed by 4 bases and V by 6 bases; bases with no gene match: 11. Germline V gene data show CDR1 as LNHDA and CDR2 as SQIVND (reference sequence). Looking up the rest from reference TRBV19 and TRBJ1-1 gives the full variable domain: DGGITQSPKYLFRKEGQNVTLSCEQNLNHDAMYWYRQDPGQGLRLIYYSQIVNDFQKGDIAEGYSVSREKKESFPLTVTSAQKNPTAFYLCASRVGGQGFRTEAFFGQGTRLTVV.

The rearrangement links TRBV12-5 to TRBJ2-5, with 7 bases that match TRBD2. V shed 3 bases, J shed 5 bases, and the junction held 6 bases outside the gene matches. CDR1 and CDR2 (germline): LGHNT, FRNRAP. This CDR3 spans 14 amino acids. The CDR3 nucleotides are TGTGCTAGTGGTTTTGGGGGGGTGGGGGAGACCCAGTACTTC. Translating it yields CASGFGGVGETQYF.

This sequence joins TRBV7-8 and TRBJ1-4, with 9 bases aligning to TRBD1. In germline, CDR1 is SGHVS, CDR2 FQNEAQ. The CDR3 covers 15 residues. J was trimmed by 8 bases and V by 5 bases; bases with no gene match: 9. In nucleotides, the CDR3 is TGTGCCAGCAGCCCCACCGGGACAGGGAACGAAAAACTGTTTTTT. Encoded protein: CASSPTGTGNEKLFF.

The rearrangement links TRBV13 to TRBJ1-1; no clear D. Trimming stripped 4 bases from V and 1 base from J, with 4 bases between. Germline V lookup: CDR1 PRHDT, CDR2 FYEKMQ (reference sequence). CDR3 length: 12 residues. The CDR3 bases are TGTGCCAGCAGCTCCCAGAACACTGAAGCTTTCTTT. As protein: CASSSQNTEAFF.

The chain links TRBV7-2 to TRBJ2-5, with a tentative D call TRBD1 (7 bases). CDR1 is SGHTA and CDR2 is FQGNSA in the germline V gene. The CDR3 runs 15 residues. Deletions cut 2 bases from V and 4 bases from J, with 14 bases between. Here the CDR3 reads CASSLNNQGGETQYF. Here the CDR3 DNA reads TGTGCCAGCAGCTTAAATAACCAGGGGGGAGAGACCCAGTACTTC.

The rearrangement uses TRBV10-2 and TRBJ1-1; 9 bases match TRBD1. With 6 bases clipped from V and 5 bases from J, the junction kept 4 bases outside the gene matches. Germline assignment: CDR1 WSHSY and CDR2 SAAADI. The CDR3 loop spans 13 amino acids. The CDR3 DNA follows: TGCGCCAGCAGGAGGGACAGGGTGACTGAAGCTTTCTTT. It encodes CASRRDRVTEAFF.

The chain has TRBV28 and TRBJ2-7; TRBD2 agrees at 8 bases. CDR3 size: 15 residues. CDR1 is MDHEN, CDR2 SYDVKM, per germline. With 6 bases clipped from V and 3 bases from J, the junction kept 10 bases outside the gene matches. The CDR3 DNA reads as TGTGCCAGCAGGATCCCGGGGGGGGCGGACTACGAGCAGTACTTC. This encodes CASRIPGGADYEQYF.

CDR3: CASSCRQGSSYNSPLHF. In nucleotides, the CDR3 is TGTGCCAGCAGCTGCCGACAGGGGAGCTCCTATAATTCACCCCTCCACTTT. V is TRBV21-1 and J is TRBJ1-6; the tabulated D call, TRBD1, remains unverified against the DNA. TRBV21-1 is noted as a pseudogene. This CDR3 is 17 amino acids long.

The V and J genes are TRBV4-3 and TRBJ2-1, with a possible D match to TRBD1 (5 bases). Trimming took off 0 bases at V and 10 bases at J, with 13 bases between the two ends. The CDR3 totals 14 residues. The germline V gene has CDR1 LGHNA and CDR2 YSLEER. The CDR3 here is CASSQDRTPREQFF. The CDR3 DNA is TGCGCCAGCAGCCAAGATCGGACACCCAGGGAGCAGTTCTTC.

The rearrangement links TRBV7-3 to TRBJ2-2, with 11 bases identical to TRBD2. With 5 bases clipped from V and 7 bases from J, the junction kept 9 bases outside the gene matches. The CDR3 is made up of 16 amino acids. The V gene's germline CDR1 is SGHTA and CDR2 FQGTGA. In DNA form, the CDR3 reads TGTGCCAGCAGCCTCTTTAGCGGGAGGGGAGGCGGGGAGCTGTTTTTT. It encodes CASSLFSGRGGGELFF.